This entry concerns a single T cell receptor beta chain. These data come from a study of shared clonotypes between healthy human individuals. The protocol was immunoSEQ multiplex PCR, while the TCRdb copy is restricted to in-frame clones and leaves out a portion. The table has approximately 1.5 million clones, about 98% seen once. V was pared by 2 bases and J by 3 bases, with 6 bases of the junction left unmatched. The CDR3 contains 16 residues. Looked up from germline, CDR1 is MNHEY and CDR2 is SVGAGI. The receptor was isolated from a man aged 25-40 years in good health. The rearrangement uses TRBV6-5 and TRBJ2-3; the match to TRBD2 covers 9 bases. Sequenced sample: naive CD4+ T cells sorted from blood. The subset was: CD45RA+ positively selected. The CDR3 spells CASSYLSGSGTDTQYF. The CDR3 DNA follows: TGTGCCAGCAGTTACCTTAGCGGGAGTGGAACAGATACGCAGTATTTT.